What follows describes a single TCR beta chain. The record originates from a study of blood T cell repertoires in COVID-19. Overall study context: Whether acute or convalescent, the COVID-19 samples came from the United States, Italy and Spain.

Looked up from germline, CDR1 is SGHTA and CDR2 is FQGNSA. The CDR3 sequence is 16 residues long. The junction had 3 bases not matched to a gene; V was cut back by 0 bases and J by 0 bases. In the original processing: The authors estimated nucleated cell counts from reference gene primer amplification. Some clones are missing from TCRdb's copy, which holds only in-frame ones; the method was immunoSEQ multiplex PCR. That table supplies the V and J calls and clone size; D and trimming were determined from the DNA. Among approximately 210,000 clones listed, roughly 79% were seen once. Sequenced input: PBMCs or T cells enriched from blood (not recorded which). This TCR came from a woman aged 50 to 60 with acute COVID-19. The chain joins TRBV7-2 to TRBJ1-1; 8 bases fit TRBD1. In nucleotides, the CDR3 is TGTGCCAGCAGCTTAGCTCAGGGGGCCGTGAACACTGAAGCTTTCTTT. Protein product: CASSLAQGAVNTEAFF. Full variable domain (rest looked up from reference TRBV7-2 and TRBJ1-1): GAGVSQSPSNKVTEKGKDVELRCDPISGHTALYWYRQSLGQGLEFLIYFQGNSAPDKSGLPSDRFSAERTGGSVSTLTIQRTQQEDSAVYLCASSLAQGAVNTEAFFGQGTRLTVV.